The rows below give T cell receptor beta chains drawn from one sample of a study of cytomegalovirus exposure and HLA in healthy donors. Assay: immunoSEQ multiplex PCR; the TCRdb copy retains only in-frame clones and omits some. The sample contains 100,000 to 150,000 clones, roughly 80% of which appear only once. The sequenced material came from PBMCs. The receptors were gathered from a young man in good health and CMV-seronegative. Each CDR3 is given with its conserved first and last residue. The D gene is left open where the match is weak. Part of the rows lack a size; the others show once, few, many or a class for expanded clones.

>.|TRBV9|.|TRBJ2-2
TGTGCCAACAGCGTAGGAGGGACGAACACCGGGGAGCTGTTTTTT
CANSVGGTNTGELFF
>TRBD1|TRBV9|.|TRBJ1-1
TGTGCCAGCAGCGTAGGGACAGGGGCGAACACTGAAGCTTTCTTT
CASSVGTGANTEAFF
>TRBD2|TRBV28|.|TRBJ2-7
TGTGCCAGCAGTTTCAATCTAGCGGGAGTGTCCTACGAGCAGTACTTC
CASSFNLAGVSYEQYF
>.|TRBV9|.|TRBJ2-7
TGTGCCAGCAGCGTAGACCATACTAGCTCCTACGAGCAGTACTTC
CASSVDHTSSYEQYF
>.|TRBV11-2|.|TRBJ1-1
TGTGCCAGCGGAGGAAGGCGCACTGAAGCTTTCTTT
CASGGRRTEAFF
>TRBD1|TRBV6-1|.|TRBJ1-1
TGTGCCAGCAGCGAACAGGGGAAAGCTTTCTTT
CASSEQGKAFF
>TRBD1|TRBV5-5|.|TRBJ2-4
TGTGCCAGCATCTTACCGGGACAGGGATACTTC
CASILPGQGYF
>.|TRBV23-1|few|TRBJ1-5
TGCGCCAGCAGCCTACCCCGGACACAGCATCAGCCCCAGCATTTT
CASSLPRTQHQPQHF
>TRBD2|TRBV13|.|TRBJ2-3
TGTGCCAGCAGCAATCTAGCGGGGGTCACAGATACGCAGTATTTT
CASSNLAGVTDTQYF
>.|TRBV4-2|.|TRBJ1-1
TGTGCCAGCAGCCAAGACTCCCTGGCCGAAGCTTTCTTT
CASSQDSLAEAFF
>TRBD1|TRBV7-9|.|TRBJ1-1
TGTTCCAGCAGCTCAGGGGGTACTGAAGCTTTCTTT
CSSSSGGTEAFF
>TRBD2|TRBV28|.|TRBJ2-1
TGTGCCAGCAGTTCATGGGGTAGCGGGAGCTCCTACAATGAGCAGTTCTTC
CASSSWGSGSSYNEQFF
>.|TRBV21-1|few|TRBJ1-4
TGTGCCAGCAGCAATTCGGGGCGGGATCTAAGGGAAAAACTGTTTTTT
CASSNSGRDLREKLFF
>.|TRBV5-4|.|TRBJ2-3
TGTGCCAGCAGCTTGGAGGCAGGGGCAGATACGCAGTATTTT
CASSLEAGADTQYF
>TRBD2|TRBV28|.|TRBJ2-3
TGTGCCAGCAGTTTAGGACTAGCGGGAGGTGAGAGCACAGATACGCAGTATTTT
CASSLGLAGGESTDTQYF
>.|TRBV5-4|.|TRBJ1-6
TGTGCCAGCAGCACTACAACGGGGAATTCACCCCTCCACTTT
CASSTTTGNSPLHF
>TRBD1|TRBV7-9|medium-sized|TRBJ1-4
TGTGCCAGCAGCCCAGACAGGGCGCCTGGAGAAAAACTGTTTTTT
CASSPDRAPGEKLFF
>TRBD1|TRBV6-5|.|TRBJ2-4
TGTGCCAGCAGTTACGACAGGGGCAAAAACATTCAGTACTTC
CASSYDRGKNIQYF
>TRBD2|TRBV6-6|.|TRBJ2-1
TGTGCCAGCAGGGGGACTAGCGGGAGCCAGAATGAGCAGTTCTTC
CASRGTSGSQNEQFF
>.|TRBV27|.|TRBJ2-2
TGTGCCAGCAGTTACTACCTGAACACCGGGGAGCTGTTTTTT
CASSYYLNTGELFF
>.|TRBV28|.|TRBJ2-1
TGTGCCGCCTCGGCCGCCACAGGCTACAATGAGCAGTTCTTC
CAASAATGYNEQFF
>TRBD1|TRBV7-3|.|TRBJ1-1
TGTGCCAGCAGCGACTCCGGGACAGGGGACACTGAAGCTTTCTTT
CASSDSGTGDTEAFF
>.|TRBV5-6|.|TRBJ2-3
TGTGCCAGCAGCTTGTATCCTAGCGACTTCACAGATACGCAGTATTTT
CASSLYPSDFTDTQYF
>.|TRBV5-1|.|TRBJ2-3
TGCGCCAGCAGCTTTCCCCGCGGGCAAGGCGCAGATACGCAGTATTTT
CASSFPRGQGADTQYF
>.|TRBV6-1|.|TRBJ2-7
TGTGCCAGCAGTGAAGTTTGGGCAGACACCGTCTACGAGCAGTACTTC
CASSEVWADTVYEQYF
>.|TRBV6-5|.|TRBJ1-6
TGTGCCAGCGCGTCCGGTAATTCACCCCTCCACTTT
CASASGNSPLHF
>TRBD1|TRBV2|.|TRBJ1-1
TGTGCCAGCGGGGGTAGGGACAGCTACACTGAAGCTTTCTTT
CASGGRDSYTEAFF
>.|TRBV28|.|TRBJ1-2
TGTGCCAGCAAGCTAACGGGCAGGGGCCAACAAAATTACTATGGCTACACCTTC
CASKLTGRGQQNYYGYTF
>.|TRBV7-9|.|TRBJ1-1
TGTGCCAGCAGCCCACGAACAGGGTCGATCAGTGAAGCTTTCTTT
CASSPRTGSISEAFF
>.|TRBV7-2|.|TRBJ2-7
TGTGCCAGCAGCTTAGTACTAAAAGCGACGTACGAGCAGTACTTC
CASSLVLKATYEQYF
>.|TRBV4-3|.|TRBJ2-1
TGCGCCAGCAGCCACTCCCACCTCCGGCAGGGATGGGGTGAGCAGTTCTTC
CASSHSHLRQGWGEQFF
>.|TRBV18|.|TRBJ2-3
TGTGCCAGCTCACCAAATATGCGGGATCTCACAGATACGCAGTATTTT
CASSPNMRDLTDTQYF
>.|TRBV27|.|TRBJ2-5
TGTGCCAGCAGTTTAAACTACCAAGAGACCCAGTACTTC
CASSLNYQETQYF
>.|TRBV14|.|TRBJ2-7
TGTGCCAGCAGCCAAGCAGGGGGGTACTACGAGCAGTACTTC
CASSQAGGYYEQYF
>TRBD1|TRBV19|once|TRBJ2-7
TGTGCCAGTAGCCCGGGACAGGGGGGTAGTGAGCAGTACTTC
CASSPGQGGSEQYF
>TRBD2|TRBV13|.|TRBJ2-1
TGTGCCAGCAGCTCCCGGGACTACTCCTACAATGAGCAGTTCTTC
CASSSRDYSYNEQFF
>TRBD2|TRBV10-3|.|TRBJ2-3
TGTGCCATCAGTGAGCCCCCGGGACTAGCGGGAGGGCCCCCAGATACGCAGTATTTT
CAISEPPGLAGGPPDTQYF
>TRBD1|TRBV30|.|TRBJ1-5
TGTGCCTGGAGTGTAGGGTGGGGACAGGATAATCAGCCCCAGCATTTT
CAWSVGWGQDNQPQHF